This T cell receptor (beta chain) was sequenced in a study of pediatric ulcerative colitis. Findings and caveats of the study: Clonal expansions reduced rectal repertoire diversity in acute severe colitis.

During colonoscopy, one to two rectal pinch biopsies were collected. This table comes from immunoSEQ multiplex PCR, and its TCRdb copy is limited to in-frame clones, with some not included. The data contain about 25,000 clones, about 67% of them singletons. Sample share makes this clone medium-sized. The antigen is unknown. In the same sample, other DNA sequences code for this CDR3. Trimming shortened V by 8 bases and J by 3 bases, and 8 bases separated the two germline ends. Germline CDR1 SNHLY, CDR2 FYNNEI. The CDR3 has 11 amino acids. The receptor comes from a boy younger than 18 with severe ulcerative colitis. The chain couples TRBV2 to TRBJ2-7; no definite D call. The sample comprised gut tissue. Here the CDR3 DNA reads TGTGCCAGCTCGGGCCTCTACGAGCAGTACTTC. It codes for CASSGLYEQYF.